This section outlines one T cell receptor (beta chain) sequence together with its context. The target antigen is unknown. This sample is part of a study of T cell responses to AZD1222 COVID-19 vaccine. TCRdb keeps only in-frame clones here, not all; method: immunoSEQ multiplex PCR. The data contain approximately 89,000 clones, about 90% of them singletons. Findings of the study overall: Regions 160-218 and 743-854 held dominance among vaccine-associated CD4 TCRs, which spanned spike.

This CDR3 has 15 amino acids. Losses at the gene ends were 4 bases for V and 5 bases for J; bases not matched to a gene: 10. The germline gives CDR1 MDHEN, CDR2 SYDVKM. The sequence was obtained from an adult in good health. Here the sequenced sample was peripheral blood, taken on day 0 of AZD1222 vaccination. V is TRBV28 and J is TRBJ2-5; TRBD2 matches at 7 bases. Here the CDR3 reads CASSSLVGREETQYF. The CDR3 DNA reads TGTGCCAGCAGTTCCCTAGTTGGGCGGGAGGAGACCCAGTACTTC.